This T cell receptor (beta chain) was observed in a study of neoadjuvant anti-PD-1 for oral cavity cancer. Regarding this clone: The antigen remains undetermined.

Study-wide points: Non-responders to neoadjuvant nivolumab had significantly more clonal PBMC T cells than responders.

Most PBMC samples had approximately 500 ng input DNA in six replicates. The repertoire was sequenced with immunoSEQ multiplex PCR; TCRdb's copy has only in-frame clones and lacks some. This table has 50,000 to 65,000 clones, approximately 79% appearing once. This CDR3 has 14 amino acids. With 7 bases clipped from V and 0 bases from J, the junction kept 6 bases outside the gene matches. Germline CDR1 reads MNHEY; CDR2 reads SVGAGI. The input for sequencing was PBMCs, taken before nivolumab (anti-PD-1) treatment. The TCR comes from a person aged 40 to 85 with oral cavity squamous cell carcinoma. The rearrangement links TRBV6-5 to TRBJ2-7, with TRBD1 matching over 7 bases. The CDR3 bases are TGTGCCAGCAACCTTGGGACAGCCTCCTACGAGCAGTACTTC. Protein sequence: CASNLGTASYEQYF.